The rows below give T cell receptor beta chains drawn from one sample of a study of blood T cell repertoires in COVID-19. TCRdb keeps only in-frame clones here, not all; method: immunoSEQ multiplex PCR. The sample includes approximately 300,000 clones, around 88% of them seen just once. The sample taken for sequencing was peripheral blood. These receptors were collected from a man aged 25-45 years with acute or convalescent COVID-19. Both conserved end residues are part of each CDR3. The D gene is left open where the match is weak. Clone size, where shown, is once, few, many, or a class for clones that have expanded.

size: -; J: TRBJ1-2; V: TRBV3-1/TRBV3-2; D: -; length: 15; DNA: TGTGCCAGCAGCCAAGGCGAGGTAGCAATCAATGGCTACACCTTC; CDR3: CASSQGEVAINGYTF
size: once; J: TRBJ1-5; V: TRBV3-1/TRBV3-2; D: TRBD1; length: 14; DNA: TGTGCCAGCAGCTCGACAGGGGAGAATCAGCCCCAGCATTTT; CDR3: CASSSTGENQPQHF
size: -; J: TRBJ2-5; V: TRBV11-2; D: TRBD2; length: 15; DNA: TGTGCCAGCAGCTTAGTCGGCGGGAGGGTTGAGACCCAGTACTTC; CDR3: CASSLVGGRVETQYF
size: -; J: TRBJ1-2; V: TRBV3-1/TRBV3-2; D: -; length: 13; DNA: TGTGCCAGCAGCCAAGTCTCCTACTATGGCTACACCTTC; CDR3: CASSQVSYYGYTF
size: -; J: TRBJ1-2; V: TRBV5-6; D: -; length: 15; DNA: TGTGCCAGCAGCTTGGAGATGAGCATTAACTATGGCTACACCTTC; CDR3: CASSLEMSINYGYTF
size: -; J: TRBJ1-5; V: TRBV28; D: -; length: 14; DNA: TGTGCCAGCAGTTTGGGCAGGGGTGGTCAGCCCCAGCATTTT; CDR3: CASSLGRGGQPQHF
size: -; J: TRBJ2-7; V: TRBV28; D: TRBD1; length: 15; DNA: TGTGCCAGCAGACGACAGGGCTTGGGGCTCTACGAGCAGTACTTC; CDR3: CASRRQGLGLYEQYF
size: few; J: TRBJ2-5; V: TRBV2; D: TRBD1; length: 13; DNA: TGTGCCAGAACCTCAGGGGGCGGAGAGACCCAGTACTTC; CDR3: CARTSGGGETQYF
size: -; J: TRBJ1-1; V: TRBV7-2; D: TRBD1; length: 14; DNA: TGTGCCAGCACCCCACAGGGGAGGATGACTGAAGCTTTCTTT; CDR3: CASTPQGRMTEAFF
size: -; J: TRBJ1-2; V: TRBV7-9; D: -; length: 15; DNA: TGTGCCAGCAGCCACCAGGGTGCGCATGGCTATGGCTACACCTTC; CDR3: CASSHQGAHGYGYTF
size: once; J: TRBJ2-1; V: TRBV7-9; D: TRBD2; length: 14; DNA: TGTGCCAGCAGCCCCGGGGGGGCGGACAATGAGCAGTTCTTC; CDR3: CASSPGGADNEQFF
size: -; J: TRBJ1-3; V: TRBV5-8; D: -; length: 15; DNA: TGTGCCAGCAGCTTGGGACAGCTCTCTGGAAACACCATATATTTT; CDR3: CASSLGQLSGNTIYF
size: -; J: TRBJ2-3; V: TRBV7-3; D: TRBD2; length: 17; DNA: TGTGCCAGCAGCCGAAGGACCGGGACTACGATCACAGATACGCAGTATTTT; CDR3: CASSRRTGTTITDTQYF
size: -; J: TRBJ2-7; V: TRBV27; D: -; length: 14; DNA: TGTGCCAGCAGTCCTACCCGAAGCTCCTACGAGCAGTACTTC; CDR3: CASSPTRSSYEQYF
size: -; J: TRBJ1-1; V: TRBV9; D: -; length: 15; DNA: TGTGCCAGCAGCGTAGAGGGCGGGATCATGGCTGAAGCTTTCTTT; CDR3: CASSVEGGIMAEAFF
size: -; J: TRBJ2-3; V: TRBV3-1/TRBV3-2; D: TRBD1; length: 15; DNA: TGTGCCAGCAGCCCCCGGACAGGGTTCAAAGATACGCAGTATTTT; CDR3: CASSPRTGFKDTQYF
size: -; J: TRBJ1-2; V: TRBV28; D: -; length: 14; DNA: TGTGCCAGCAGTTTTCGGGGTCTTGACTATGGCTACACCTTC; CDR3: CASSFRGLDYGYTF
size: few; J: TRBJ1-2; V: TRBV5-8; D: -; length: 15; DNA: TGTGCCAGCAGCCAGACAGTTAATTCTAACTATGGCTACACCTTC; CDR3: CASSQTVNSNYGYTF
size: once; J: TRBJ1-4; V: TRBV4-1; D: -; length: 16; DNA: TGCGCCAGCAGCCCCCGGCCGGGTGAGCCTAATGAAAAACTGTTTTTT; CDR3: CASSPRPGEPNEKLFF
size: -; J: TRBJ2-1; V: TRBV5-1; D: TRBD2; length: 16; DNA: TGCGCCAGCAGCGGAAATCTAGCGGACTCGTTTAATGAGCAGTTCTTC; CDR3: CASSGNLADSFNEQFF
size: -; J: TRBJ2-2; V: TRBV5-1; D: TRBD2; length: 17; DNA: TGCGCCAGCAGTCGAGTTAGCAGCGGGGGGAACACCGGGGAGCTGTTTTTT; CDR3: CASSRVSSGGNTGELFF
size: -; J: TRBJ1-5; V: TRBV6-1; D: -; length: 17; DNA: TGTGCCAGCAGTGAAGTAGGGGGACCCTATAGCAATCAGCCCCAGCATTTT; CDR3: CASSEVGGPYSNQPQHF
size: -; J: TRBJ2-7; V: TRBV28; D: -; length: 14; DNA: TGTGCCAGCAGTTTAGTCCCAGGACTGTACGAGCAGTACTTC; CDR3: CASSLVPGLYEQYF
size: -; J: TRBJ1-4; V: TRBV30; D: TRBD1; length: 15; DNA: TGTGCCTGGAGCCTCCCAGGGGGCATGAGGGAAAAACTGTTTTTT; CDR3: CAWSLPGGMREKLFF
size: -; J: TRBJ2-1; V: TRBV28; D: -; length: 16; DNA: TGTGCCAGCAGTCCCCTTAAGGGGACTTCAAGCAATGAGCAGTTCTTC; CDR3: CASSPLKGTSSNEQFF
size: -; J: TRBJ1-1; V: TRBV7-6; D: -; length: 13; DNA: TGTGCCAGCAGCGTTCAGGGGAACACTGAAGCTTTCTTT; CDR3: CASSVQGNTEAFF
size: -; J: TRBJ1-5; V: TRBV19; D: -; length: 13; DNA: TGTGCCAGTAGTATCCAGGGCCCGGGGCCCCAGCATTTT; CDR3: CASSIQGPGPQHF
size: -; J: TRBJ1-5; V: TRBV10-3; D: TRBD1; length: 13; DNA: TGTGCCACAGGGACAGGGGGCACGGAGCCCCAGCATTTT; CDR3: CATGTGGTEPQHF
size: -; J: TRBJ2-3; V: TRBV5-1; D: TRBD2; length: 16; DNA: TGCGCCAGCAGCGTCCTAGCGGGAGGTTTCACGGATACGCAGTATTTT; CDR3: CASSVLAGGFTDTQYF
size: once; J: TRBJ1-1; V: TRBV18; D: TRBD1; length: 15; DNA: TGTGCCAGCTCACCTTCAGGGGGCTGGAACACTGAAGCTTTCTTT; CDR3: CASSPSGGWNTEAFF
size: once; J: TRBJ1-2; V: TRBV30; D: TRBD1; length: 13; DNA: TGTGCCTCGGACAGGGTAACTAACTATGGCTACACCTTC; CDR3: CASDRVTNYGYTF
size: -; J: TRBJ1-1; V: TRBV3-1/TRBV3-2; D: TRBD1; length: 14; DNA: TGTGCCAGCAGCCAGAGAGAGACAGGGTCAAAAGCTTTCTTT; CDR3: CASSQRETGSKAFF
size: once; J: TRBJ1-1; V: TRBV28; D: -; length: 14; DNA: TGTGCCAGCAGTTTTTCGGGGGGGAACACTGAAGCTTTCTTT; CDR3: CASSFSGGNTEAFF
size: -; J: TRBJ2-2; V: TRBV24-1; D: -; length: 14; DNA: TGTGCCACCAGTTTGGCTGATAACACCGGGGAGCTGTTTTTT; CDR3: CATSLADNTGELFF
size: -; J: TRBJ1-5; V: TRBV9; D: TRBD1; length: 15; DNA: TGTGCCAGCAGCTGGACAGGGAATGGCAATCAGCCCCAGCATTTT; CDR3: CASSWTGNGNQPQHF
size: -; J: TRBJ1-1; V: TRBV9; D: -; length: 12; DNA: TGTGCCAGCAGCGCCCCAAACACTGAAGCTTTCTTT; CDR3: CASSAPNTEAFF
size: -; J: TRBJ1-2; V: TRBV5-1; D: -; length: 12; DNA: TGCGCCAGCAGTTTACAGAACTATGGCTACACCTTC; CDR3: CASSLQNYGYTF
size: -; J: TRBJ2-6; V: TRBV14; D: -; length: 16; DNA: TGTGCCAGCAGCCAAGGCAGGAACTCTGGGGCCAACGTCCTGACTTTC; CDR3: CASSQGRNSGANVLTF
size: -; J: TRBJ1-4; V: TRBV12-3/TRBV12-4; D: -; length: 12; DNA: TGTGCCAGCAGTTTGCTTCGGGAAAAACTGTTTTTT; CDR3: CASSLLREKLFF
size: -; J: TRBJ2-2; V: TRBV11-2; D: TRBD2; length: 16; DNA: TGTGCCAGCAGCCAAATGCCGGGGGGGATCACCGGGGAGCTGTTTTTT; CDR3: CASSQMPGGITGELFF
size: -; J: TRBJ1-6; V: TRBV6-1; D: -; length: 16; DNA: TGTGCCAGCAGTGAATGGGGGGGTTCCTATAATTCACCCCTCCACTTT; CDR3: CASSEWGGSYNSPLHF
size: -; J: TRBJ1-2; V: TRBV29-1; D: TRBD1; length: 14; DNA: TGCAGCGTTGAAAAAGGGGACAGGATCTATGGCTACACCTTC; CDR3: CSVEKGDRIYGYTF
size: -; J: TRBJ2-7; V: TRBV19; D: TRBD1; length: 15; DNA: TGTGCCAGTAGTCTCACGACAGGGGGTTCCTACGAGCAGTACTTC; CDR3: CASSLTTGGSYEQYF
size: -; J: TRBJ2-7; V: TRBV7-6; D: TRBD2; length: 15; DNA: TGTGCCAGCAGCTCCGAGCGGGACTGGATCTACGAGCAGTACTTC; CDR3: CASSSERDWIYEQYF
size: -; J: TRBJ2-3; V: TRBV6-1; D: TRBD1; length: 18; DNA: TGTGCCAGCAGTGAATGGCTAAGGGGGCGCCGATTGTTAGATACGCAGTATTTT; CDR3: CASSEWLRGRRLLDTQYF
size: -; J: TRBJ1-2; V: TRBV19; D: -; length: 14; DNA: TGTGCCAGTAGTGGGTCTGGGCGATTCTGGGGCTACACCTTC; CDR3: CASSGSGRFWGYTF
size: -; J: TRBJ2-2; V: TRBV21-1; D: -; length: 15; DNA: TGTGCCAGCAGCAGTCGAGACCGGGACACCGGGGAGCTGTTTTTT; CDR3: CASSSRDRDTGELFF
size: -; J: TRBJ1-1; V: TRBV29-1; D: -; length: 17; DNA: TGCAGCGTTCAACGGACATCGACTGGTCTAGTGAGGTCTGAAGCTTTCTTT; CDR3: CSVQRTSTGLVRSEAFF
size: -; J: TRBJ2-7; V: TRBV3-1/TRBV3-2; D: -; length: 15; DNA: TGTGCCAGCAGCCAAGATTGGGGCAGCTCCTACGAGCAGTACTTC; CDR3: CASSQDWGSSYEQYF
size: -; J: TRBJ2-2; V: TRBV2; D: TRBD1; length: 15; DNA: TGTGCCAGCAGTGTACAGGGGTTGGACACCGGGGAGCTGTTTTTT; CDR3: CASSVQGLDTGELFF
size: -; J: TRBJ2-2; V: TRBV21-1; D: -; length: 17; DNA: TGTGCCGGCCGGGACAGGGGCAAAGTTGAGAACACCGGGGAGCTGTTTTTT; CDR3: CAGRDRGKVENTGELFF
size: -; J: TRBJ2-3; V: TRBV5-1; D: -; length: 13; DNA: TGCGCCAGCAGCTCCCCGAGCACAGATACGCAGTATTTT; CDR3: CASSSPSTDTQYF
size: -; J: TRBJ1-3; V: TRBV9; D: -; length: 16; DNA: TGTGCCAGCAGCCAAATTGACAGCGTACCTGGAAACACCATATATTTT; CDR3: CASSQIDSVPGNTIYF
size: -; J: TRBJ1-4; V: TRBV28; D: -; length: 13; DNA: TGTGCCAGCAGTTTGGCAGGGAATGAAAAACTGTTTTTT; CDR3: CASSLAGNEKLFF
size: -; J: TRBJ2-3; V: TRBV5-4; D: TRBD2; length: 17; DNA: TGTGCCAGCAGCACCCCCGGACTAGCGGGAGGACCAGATACGCAGTATTTT; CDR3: CASSTPGLAGGPDTQYF
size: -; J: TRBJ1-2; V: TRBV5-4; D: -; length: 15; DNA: TGTGCCAGCAGCTTCCGGGACTCTCCTCAGAGTGGCTACACCTTC; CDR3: CASSFRDSPQSGYTF
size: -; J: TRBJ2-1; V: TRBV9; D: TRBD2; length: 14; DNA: TGTGCCAGCAGCGTAGGTGGGACTAGTGATGAGCAGTTCTTC; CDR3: CASSVGGTSDEQFF
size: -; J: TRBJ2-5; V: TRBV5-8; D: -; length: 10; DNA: TGTGCCAGCAGCGAGGAGACCCAGTACTTC; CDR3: CASSEETQYF
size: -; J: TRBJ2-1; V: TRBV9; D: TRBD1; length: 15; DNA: TGTGCCAGCAGCGTTGCACAGGGGGCCTACAATGAGCAGTTCTTC; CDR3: CASSVAQGAYNEQFF